One sample yielded the 10 T cell receptor beta chains listed below, sequenced in a study of OX40 agonist ivuxolimab in advanced cancers. TCRdb's copy holds only in-frame clones and misses some; the assay was immunoSEQ multiplex PCR. The top ten hold about 20% of the sample, which has tens of thousands of clones, 75% to 90% seen once. The starting material was CD4+ or CD8+ T cells sorted from blood, obtained in a trial of the OX40 agonist ivuxolimab. The receptors originated from an adult with an advanced solid tumor such as melanoma, head and neck, liver or kidney cancer.

The chain couples TRBV2 to TRBJ2-1; 10 nucleotides line up with TRBD1. Germline assignment: CDR1 SNHLY and CDR2 FYNNEI. The CDR3 length is 20 residues. Unmatched junction bases numbered 20, after V lost 7 bases and J lost 2 bases. The CDR3 coding sequence is TGTGCCAGCACTTTTAACTGGGCCGGACAGGGGGATGGGGCCTACAATGAGCAGTTCTTC. This encodes CASTFNWAGQGDGAYNEQFF.

J is TRBJ2-1 and V is TRBV6-4; 12 bases agree with TRBD2. The J segment lost 4 bases and the V segment lost 5 bases, leaving 3 bases of the junction unmatched. The germline gives CDR1 MRHNA, CDR2 SNTAGT. CDR3 length: 15 residues. Written as DNA, the CDR3 is TGTGCCAGCAGTAAACTAGCGGGAGGATACAATGAGCAGTTCTTC. Translated, it gives CASSKLAGGYNEQFF.

This chain uses TRBV30 with TRBJ2-5; no reliable D call. This CDR3 comprises 15 residues. Trimming removed 3 bases from V and 0 bases from J, with 14 bases in between. Germline V lookup: CDR1 GTSNPN, CDR2 SVGIG (reference sequence). The CDR3 region is CAWRSASAYQETQYF. Written as DNA, the CDR3 is TGTGCCTGGAGATCGGCCAGCGCCTACCAAGAGACCCAGTACTTC.

The chain's CDR3 is CASSPLTSFSGELFF. In nucleotides, the CDR3 is TGTGCCAGCAGTCCCCTAACTAGTTTTTCCGGGGAGCTGTTTTTT. The J gene is TRBJ2-2, the V gene TRBV28; possible D gene TRBD2, 5 bases. Trimming took 5 bases from V and 6 from J, leaving 16 bases between them. CDR1 is MDHEN and CDR2 is SYDVKM in the germline V gene. The CDR3 runs to 15 residues. Full variable domain (outside the CDR3, taken from reference TRBV28 and TRBJ2-2): DVKVTQSSRYLVKRTGEKVFLECVQDMDHENMFWYRQDPGLGLRLIYFSYDVKMKEKGDIPEGYSVSREKKERFSLILESASTNQTSMYLCASSPLTSFSGELFFGEGSRLTVL.

The chain is built from TRBV30 and TRBJ1-4; D ambiguous. Deletions cut 0 bases from V and 5 bases from J, with 1 base between. Germline V gene data show CDR1 as GTSNPN and CDR2 as SVGIG (reference sequence). The CDR3 consists of 11 residues. In DNA form, the CDR3 reads TGTGCCTGGAGTGTGAATGAAAAACTGTTTTTT. This gives the protein CAWSVNEKLFF.

The rearrangement uses TRBV11-2 and TRBJ1-3; D uncertain. CDR1 and CDR2 from the germline V gene are SGHAT and FQNNGV. The CDR3 runs 14 residues. With 1 base removed from V and 3 bases from J, the gap between germline ends came to 7 bases. The CDR3 loop is CASSLASFGNTIYF. CDR3 nucleotide sequence: TGTGCCAGCAGCTTAGCCTCATTTGGAAACACCATATATTTT.

This chain links TRBV5-4 with TRBJ2-1; 13 nucleotides line up with TRBD2. After removal of 6 bases from V and 6 bases from J, the junction contained 3 bases not matched to a gene. CDR3 length: 14 amino acids. CDR1 is SGHNT, CDR2 YYREEE, per germline (reference sequence). This CDR3 reads CASTRLAGGNEQFF. CDR3 nucleotides: TGTGCCAGCACCCGACTAGCGGGAGGCAATGAGCAGTTCTTC. The variable domain in full, with the rest retrieved from reference TRBV5-4 and TRBJ2-1, is ETGVTQSPTHLIKTRGQQVTLRCSSQSGHNTVSWYQQALGQGPQFIFQYYREEENGRGNFPPRFSGLQFPNYSSELNVNALELDDSALYLCASTRLAGGNEQFFGPGTRLTVL.

This clone was seen a single time. The V call is TRBV2, the J call TRBJ2-3; D call uncertain. The CDR3 is 12 residues long. V was clipped by 6 bases and J by 4 bases, with 8 bases between them. Germline CDR1 is SNHLY and CDR2 is FYNNEI. CDR3 DNA: TGTGCCAGCAGAGACATGCCAGATACGCAGTATTTT. It specifies CASRDMPDTQYF. The variable domain in full, with the rest retrieved from reference TRBV2 and TRBJ2-3, is EPEVTQTPSHQVTQMGQEVILRCVPISNHLYFYWYRQILGQKVEFLVSFYNNEISEKSEIFDDQFSVERPDGSNFTLKIRSTKLEDSAMYFCASRDMPDTQYFGPGTRLTVL.

The chain couples TRBV19 to TRBJ2-2, with D possibly being TRBD2 (5 bases). Germline V gene data show CDR1 as LNHDA and CDR2 as SQIVND (reference sequence). V was cut by 7 bases and J by 5 bases, with 11 bases left in between. The CDR3 is 13 amino acids. CDR3 DNA sequence: TGTGCCAGTATTCCGGGGTCGACCGGGGAGCTGTTTTTT. This encodes CASIPGSTGELFF.

The chain combines TRBV5-6 with TRBJ2-7; 9 bases are a match to TRBD2. The trim removed 2 bases at V and 6 bases at J, leaving 12 bases unmatched. The CDR3 sequence is 16 residues long. Per the germline V gene, CDR1 is SGHDT and CDR2 is YYEEEE. The DNA of the CDR3 is TGTGCCAGCAGCTTCCCTCCGGGACTAGCCCCCTCCGAGCAGTACTTC. It translates to CASSFPPGLAPSEQYF. The full variable domain, with the rest looked up from reference TRBV5-6 and TRBJ2-7, is DAGVTQSPTHLIKTRGQQVTLRCSPKSGHDTVSWYQQALGQGPQFIFQYYEEEERQRGNFPDRFSGHQFPNYSSELNVNALLLGDSALYLCASSFPPGLAPSEQYFGPGTRLTVT.